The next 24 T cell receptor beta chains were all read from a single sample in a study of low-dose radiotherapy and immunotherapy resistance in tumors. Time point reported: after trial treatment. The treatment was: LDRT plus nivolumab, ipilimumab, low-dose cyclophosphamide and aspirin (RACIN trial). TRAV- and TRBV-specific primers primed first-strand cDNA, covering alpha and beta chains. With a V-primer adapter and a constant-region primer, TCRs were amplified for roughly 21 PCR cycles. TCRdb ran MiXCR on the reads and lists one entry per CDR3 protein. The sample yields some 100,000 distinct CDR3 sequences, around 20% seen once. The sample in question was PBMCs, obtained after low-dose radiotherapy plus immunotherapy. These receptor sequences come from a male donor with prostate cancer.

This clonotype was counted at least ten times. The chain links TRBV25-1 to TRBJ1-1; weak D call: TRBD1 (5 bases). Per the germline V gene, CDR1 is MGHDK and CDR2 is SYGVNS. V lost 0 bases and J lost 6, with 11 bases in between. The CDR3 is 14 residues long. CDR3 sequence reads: CASSEYKWGAEAFF. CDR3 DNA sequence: TGTGCCAGCAGTGAATATAAGTGGGGGGCTGAAGCTTTCTTT.

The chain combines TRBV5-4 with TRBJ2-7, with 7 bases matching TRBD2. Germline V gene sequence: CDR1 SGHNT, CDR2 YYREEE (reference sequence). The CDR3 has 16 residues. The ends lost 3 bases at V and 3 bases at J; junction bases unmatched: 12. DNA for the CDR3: TGTGCCAGCAGCTCAGCGGGCAGTAGCGGGCTCTACGAGCAGTACTTC. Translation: CASSSAGSSGLYEQYF.

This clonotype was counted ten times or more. The CDR3 loop is CASRDGTPGANVLTF. The CDR3 DNA follows: TGTGCCAGCAGGGACGGGACACCCGGGGCCAACGTCCTGACTTTC. The rearrangement joins TRBV6-2 or TRBV6-3 to TRBJ2-6, with D possibly TRBD1 on 6 matching bases. There are 15 residues in the CDR3. Germline CDR1 reads MNHEY; CDR2 reads SVGEGT. Trimming cost V 6 bases and J 4 bases, with 13 bases left between them.

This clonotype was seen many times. The CDR3 is CSVGPTGADTQYF. For the CDR3, the DNA is TGCAGCGTTGGACCAACAGGGGCCGATACGCAGTATTTT. J is TRBJ2-3 and V is TRBV29-1; 7 bases are a match to TRBD1. J lost 6 bases, V lost 4 bases, and 7 bases had no gene match. The CDR3 consists of 13 residues. CDR1 and CDR2 (germline): SQVTM, ANQGSEA.

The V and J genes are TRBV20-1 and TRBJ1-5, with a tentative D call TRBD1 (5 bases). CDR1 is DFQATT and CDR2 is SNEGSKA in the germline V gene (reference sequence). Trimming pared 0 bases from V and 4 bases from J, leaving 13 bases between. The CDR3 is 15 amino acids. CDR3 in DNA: TGCAGTGCTAGAGATTCTCGCAGGGTTAATCAGCCCCAGCATTTT. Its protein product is CSARDSRRVNQPQHF.

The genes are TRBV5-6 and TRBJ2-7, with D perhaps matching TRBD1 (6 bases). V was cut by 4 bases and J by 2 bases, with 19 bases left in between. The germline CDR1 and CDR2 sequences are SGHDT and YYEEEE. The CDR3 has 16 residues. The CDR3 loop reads CASSPRRGDTTYEQYF. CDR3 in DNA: TGTGCCAGCAGCCCCAGGCGTGGGGACACCACCTACGAGCAGTACTTC.

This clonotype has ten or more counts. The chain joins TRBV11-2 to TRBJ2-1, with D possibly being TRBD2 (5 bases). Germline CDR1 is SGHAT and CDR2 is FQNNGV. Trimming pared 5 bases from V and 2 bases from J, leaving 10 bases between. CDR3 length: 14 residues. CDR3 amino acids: CASSPPGAYNEQFF. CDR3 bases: TGTGCCAGCAGCCCCCCCGGGGCCTACAATGAGCAGTTCTTC.

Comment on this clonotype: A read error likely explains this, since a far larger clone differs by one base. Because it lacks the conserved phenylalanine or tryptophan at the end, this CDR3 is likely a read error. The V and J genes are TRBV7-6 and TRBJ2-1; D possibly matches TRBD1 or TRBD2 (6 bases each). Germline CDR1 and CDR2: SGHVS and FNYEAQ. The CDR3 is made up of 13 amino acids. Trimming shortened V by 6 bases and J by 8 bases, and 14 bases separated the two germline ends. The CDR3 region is CASSEGGRDEQFL. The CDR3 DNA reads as TGTGCCAGCAGTGAGGGGGGCCGCGATGAGCAGTTCTTA.

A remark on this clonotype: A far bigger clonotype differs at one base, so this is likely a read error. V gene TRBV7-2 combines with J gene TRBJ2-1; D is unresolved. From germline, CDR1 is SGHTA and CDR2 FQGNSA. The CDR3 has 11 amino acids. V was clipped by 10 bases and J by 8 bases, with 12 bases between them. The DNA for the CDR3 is TGTGCCATCGGTGACGCGGATGAGCAGTTCTTC. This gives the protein CAIGDADEQFF.

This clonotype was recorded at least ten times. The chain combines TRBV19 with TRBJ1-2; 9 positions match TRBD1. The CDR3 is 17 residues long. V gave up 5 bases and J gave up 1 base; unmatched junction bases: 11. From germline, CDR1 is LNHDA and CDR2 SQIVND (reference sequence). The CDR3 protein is CASSAPGQGGFNYGYTF. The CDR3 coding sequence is TGTGCCAGTAGTGCACCGGGACAGGGAGGATTTAACTATGGCTACACCTTC.

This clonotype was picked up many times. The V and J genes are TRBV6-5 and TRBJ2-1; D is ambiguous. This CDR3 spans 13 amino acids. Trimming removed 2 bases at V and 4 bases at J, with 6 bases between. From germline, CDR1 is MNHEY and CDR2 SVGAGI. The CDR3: CASSYRPYNEQFF. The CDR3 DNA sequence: TGTGCCAGCAGTTACCGCCCGTACAATGAGCAGTTCTTC.

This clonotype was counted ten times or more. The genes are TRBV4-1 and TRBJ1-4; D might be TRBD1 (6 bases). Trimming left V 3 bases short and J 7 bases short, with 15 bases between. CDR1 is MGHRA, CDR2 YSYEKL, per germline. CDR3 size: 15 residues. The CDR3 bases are TGCGCCAGCAGCCAGACTACAGGGTCTCGTGAAAAACTGTTTTTT. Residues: CASSQTTGSREKLFF.

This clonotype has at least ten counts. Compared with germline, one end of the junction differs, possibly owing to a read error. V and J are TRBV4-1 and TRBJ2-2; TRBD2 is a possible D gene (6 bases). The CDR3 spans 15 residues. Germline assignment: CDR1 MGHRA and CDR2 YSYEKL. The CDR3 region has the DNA TGTGCCAGCAGCCCGAGACTAGAGAACACCGGGGAGCTGTTTTTT. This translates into CASSPRLENTGELFF.

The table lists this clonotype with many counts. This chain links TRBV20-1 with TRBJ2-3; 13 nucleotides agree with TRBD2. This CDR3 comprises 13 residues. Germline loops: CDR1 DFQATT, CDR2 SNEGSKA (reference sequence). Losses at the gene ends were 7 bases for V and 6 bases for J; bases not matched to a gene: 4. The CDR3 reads CSVPGLAGDTQYF. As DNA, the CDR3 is TGCAGTGTGCCGGGACTAGCGGGGGATACGCAGTATTTT.

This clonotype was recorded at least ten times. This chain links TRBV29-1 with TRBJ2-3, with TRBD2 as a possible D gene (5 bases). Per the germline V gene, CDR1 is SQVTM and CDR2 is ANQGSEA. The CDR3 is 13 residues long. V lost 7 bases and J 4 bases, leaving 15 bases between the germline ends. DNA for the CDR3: TGCAGCGGAATTACGGGGATTGCAGATACGCAGTATTTT. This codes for CSGITGIADTQYF.

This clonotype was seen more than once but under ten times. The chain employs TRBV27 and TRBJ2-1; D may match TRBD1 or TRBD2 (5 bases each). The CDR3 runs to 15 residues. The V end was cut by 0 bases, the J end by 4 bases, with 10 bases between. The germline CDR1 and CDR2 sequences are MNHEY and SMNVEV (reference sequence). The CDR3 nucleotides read TGTGCCAGCAGTTTATCGGCAGGGACGTACAATGAGCAGTTCTTC. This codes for CASSLSAGTYNEQFF.

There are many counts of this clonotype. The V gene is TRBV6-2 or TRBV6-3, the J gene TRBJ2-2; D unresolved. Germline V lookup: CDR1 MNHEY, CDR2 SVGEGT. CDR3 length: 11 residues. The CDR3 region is CAVPYTGELFF. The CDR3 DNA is TGTGCAGTGCCCTACACCGGGGAGCTGTTTTTT.

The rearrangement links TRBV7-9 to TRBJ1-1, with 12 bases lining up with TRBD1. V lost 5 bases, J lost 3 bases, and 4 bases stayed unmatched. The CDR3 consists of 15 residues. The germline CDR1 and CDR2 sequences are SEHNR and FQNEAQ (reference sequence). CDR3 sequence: CASSLGTGGDTEAFF. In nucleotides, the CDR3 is TGTGCCAGCAGCCTAGGGACAGGGGGCGACACTGAAGCTTTCTTT.

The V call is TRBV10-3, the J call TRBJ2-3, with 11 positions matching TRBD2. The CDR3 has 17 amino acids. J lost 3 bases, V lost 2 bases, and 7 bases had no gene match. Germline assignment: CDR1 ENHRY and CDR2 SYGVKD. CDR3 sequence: CAISEQGLAGGTDTQYF. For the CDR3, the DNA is TGTGCCATCAGTGAGCAGGGGCTAGCGGGGGGAACAGATACGCAGTATTTT.

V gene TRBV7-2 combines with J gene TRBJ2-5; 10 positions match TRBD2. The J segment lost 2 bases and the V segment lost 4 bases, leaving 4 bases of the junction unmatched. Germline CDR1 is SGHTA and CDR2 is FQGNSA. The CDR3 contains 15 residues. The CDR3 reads CASSSPAGGQETQYF. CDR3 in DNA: TGTGCCAGCAGCTCCCCAGCGGGGGGGCAAGAGACCCAGTACTTC.

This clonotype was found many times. The CDR3 DNA follows: TGCGCCAGCAGTCAGTATCGGGGCAGCACCGGGGAGCTGTTTTTT. Its translation is CASSQYRGSTGELFF. The chain uses TRBV23-1 and TRBJ2-2; either TRBD1 or TRBD2 may fit D (5 bases each). TRBV23-1 is labeled an ORF, and its function is uncertain. The CDR3 totals 15 residues. Trimming pared 3 bases from V and 4 bases from J, leaving 12 bases between.

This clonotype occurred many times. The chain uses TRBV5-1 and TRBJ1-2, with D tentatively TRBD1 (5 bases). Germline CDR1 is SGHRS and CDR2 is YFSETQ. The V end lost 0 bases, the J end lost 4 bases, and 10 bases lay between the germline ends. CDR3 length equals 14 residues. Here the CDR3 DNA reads TGCGCCAGCAGCTTGGATCAGGGATCCTATGGCTACACCTTC. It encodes CASSLDQGSYGYTF.

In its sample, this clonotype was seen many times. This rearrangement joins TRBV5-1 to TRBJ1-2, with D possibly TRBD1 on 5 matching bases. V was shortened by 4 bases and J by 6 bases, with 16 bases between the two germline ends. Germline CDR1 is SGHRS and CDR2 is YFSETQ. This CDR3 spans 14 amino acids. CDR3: CASSEDSLGNGYTF. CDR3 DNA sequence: TGCGCCAGCAGCGAAGACAGCCTGGGAAATGGCTACACCTTC.

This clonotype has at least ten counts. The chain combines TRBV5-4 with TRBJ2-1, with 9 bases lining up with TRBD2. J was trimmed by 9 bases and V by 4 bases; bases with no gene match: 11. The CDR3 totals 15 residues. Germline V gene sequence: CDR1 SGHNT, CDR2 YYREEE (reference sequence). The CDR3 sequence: CASSPGTSRLVEQFF. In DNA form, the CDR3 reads TGTGCCAGCAGCCCCGGGACTAGCCGCCTTGTTGAGCAGTTCTTC.